The 2 T cell receptor beta chains presented below share a single source sample, sequenced in a study of blood T cells in healthy people across ages. Next came a second PCR, run for about 7 to 12 cycles, which used a sample-barcoded 5' primer along with a J-beta primer mix. TCRdb reanalysed the 5' RACE reads using MiXCR and keeps one entry per CDR3 protein. The sample lists just over 800,000 distinct CDR3 sequences, 60% to 80% occurring once. Specimen: blood. These receptors were taken from a man aged 25 to 40 in good health.

The genes are TRBV29-1 and TRBJ2-7; TRBD2 might be the D (6 bases). Trimming shortened V by 6 bases and J by 2 bases, and 20 bases separated the two germline ends. Germline V gives CDR1 SQVTM, CDR2 ANQGSEA. CDR3 length: 15 amino acids. The CDR3 loop is CSVATGTLLTYEQYF. Here the CDR3 DNA reads TGCAGCGTCGCAACCGGGACTCTACTCACCTACGAGCAGTACTTC.

This chain uses TRBV7-2 with TRBJ2-4; the D gene is possibly TRBD1 (6 bases). Per the germline V gene, CDR1 is SGHTA and CDR2 is FQGNSA. Trimming pared 10 bases from V and 0 bases from J, leaving 19 bases between. This CDR3 has 16 amino acids. The CDR3 reads CATRWTVALAKNIQYF. CDR3 DNA sequence: TGTGCCACGAGATGGACAGTCGCACTAGCCAAAAACATTCAGTACTTC.